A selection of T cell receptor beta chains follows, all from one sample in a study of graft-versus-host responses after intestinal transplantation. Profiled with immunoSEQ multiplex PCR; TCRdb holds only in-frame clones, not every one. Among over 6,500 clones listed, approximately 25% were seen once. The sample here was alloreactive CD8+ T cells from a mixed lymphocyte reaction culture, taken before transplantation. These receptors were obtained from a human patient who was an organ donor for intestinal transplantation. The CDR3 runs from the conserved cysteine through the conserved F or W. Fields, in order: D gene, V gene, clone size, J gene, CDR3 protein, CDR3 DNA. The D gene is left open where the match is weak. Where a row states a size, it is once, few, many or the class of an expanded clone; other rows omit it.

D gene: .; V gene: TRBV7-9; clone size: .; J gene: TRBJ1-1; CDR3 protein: CASSQDPGAGTEAFF; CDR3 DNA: TGTGCCAGCAGCCAAGATCCCGGCGCAGGGACTGAAGCTTTCTTT
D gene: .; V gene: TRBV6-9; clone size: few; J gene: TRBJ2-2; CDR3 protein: CASSYTNTGELFF; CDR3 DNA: TGTGCCAGCAGTTACACAAACACCGGGGAGCTGTTTTTT
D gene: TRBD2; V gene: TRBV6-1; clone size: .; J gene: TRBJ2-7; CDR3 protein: CASSEGASGSPWRDEQYF; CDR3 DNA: TGTGCCAGCAGTGAAGGGGCTAGCGGGAGTCCATGGAGGGACGAGCAGTACTTC
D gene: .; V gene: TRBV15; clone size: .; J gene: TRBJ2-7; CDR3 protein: CATSRELLGGKPYEQYF; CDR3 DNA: TGTGCCACCAGCAGAGAACTTTTAGGGGGGAAACCCTACGAGCAGTACTTC
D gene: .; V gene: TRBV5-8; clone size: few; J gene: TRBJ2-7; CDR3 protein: CASRLELAYEQYF; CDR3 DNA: TGTGCCAGCAGACTGGAGCTAGCCTACGAGCAGTACTTC
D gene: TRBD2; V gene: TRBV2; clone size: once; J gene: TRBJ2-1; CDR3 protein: CASGGTLGLAGEGYNEQFF; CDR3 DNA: TGTGCCAGCGGTGGGACCCTGGGACTAGCGGGAGAGGGCTACAATGAGCAGTTCTTC
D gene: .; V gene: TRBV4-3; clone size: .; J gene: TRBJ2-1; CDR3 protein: CASSPGLLYNEQFF; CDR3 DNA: TGCGCCAGCAGCCCCGGACTACTATACAATGAGCAGTTCTTC
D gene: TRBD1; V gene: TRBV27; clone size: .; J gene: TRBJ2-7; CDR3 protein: CASSLDWDRDTYEQYF; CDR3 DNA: TGTGCCAGCAGCTTAGACTGGGACAGGGATACCTACGAGCAGTACTTC
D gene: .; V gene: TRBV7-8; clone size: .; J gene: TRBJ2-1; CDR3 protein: CASTLSLDNEQFF; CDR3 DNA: TGTGCCAGCACCTTATCCCTTGACAATGAGCAGTTCTTC
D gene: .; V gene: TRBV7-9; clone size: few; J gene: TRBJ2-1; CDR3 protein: CASSPPGYNEQFF; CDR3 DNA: TGTGCCAGCAGCCCACCGGGGTACAATGAGCAGTTCTTC
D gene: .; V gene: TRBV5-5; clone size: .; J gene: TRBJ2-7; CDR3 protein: CASSFRSHEQYF; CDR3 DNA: TGTGCCAGCAGCTTCAGGAGCCACGAGCAGTACTTC
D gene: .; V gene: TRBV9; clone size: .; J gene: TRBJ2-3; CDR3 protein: CASQVSGEGPSTDTQYF; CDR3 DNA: TGTGCCAGCCAAGTAAGCGGAGAGGGCCCTAGCACAGATACGCAGTATTTT
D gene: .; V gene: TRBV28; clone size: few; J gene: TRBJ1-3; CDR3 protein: CASSLRRARRYITSGNTIYF; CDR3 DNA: TGTGCCAGCAGTTTACGCAGGGCACGCCGATACATAACCTCTGGAAACACCATATATTTT
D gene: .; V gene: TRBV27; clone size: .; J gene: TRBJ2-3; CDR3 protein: CASSFGVQLSTDTQYF; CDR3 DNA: TGTGCCAGCAGTTTTGGGGTCCAGCTGTCCACAGATACGCAGTATTTT
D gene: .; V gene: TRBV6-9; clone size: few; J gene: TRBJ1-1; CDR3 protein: CASSSGRTEAFF; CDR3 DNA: TGTGCCAGCAGCTCGGGACGGACTGAAGCTTTCTTT
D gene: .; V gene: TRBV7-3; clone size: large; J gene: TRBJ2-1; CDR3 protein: CASSLTGGYNEQFF; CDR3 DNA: TGTGCCAGCAGCTTAACAGGGGGCTACAATGAGCAGTTCTTC
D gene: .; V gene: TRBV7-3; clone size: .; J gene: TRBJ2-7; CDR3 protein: CASSLVFLGSSEQYF; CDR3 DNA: TGTGCCAGCAGCTTAGTGTTTCTAGGGAGCTCCGAGCAGTACTTC